This is a list of T cell receptor beta chains from one sample in a study of blood T cell repertoires in COVID-19. Clones were read by immunoSEQ multiplex PCR, and TCRdb kept only the in-frame ones, dropping some. The sample gives 180,000 or so clones, about 80% of which show up once; approximately 7.9% is in the top ten. The specimen was PBMCs or T cells enriched from blood (not recorded which). The receptors originated from a man aged 40-55 years who had recovered from COVID-19. Both conserved end residues are part of each CDR3. The order of the fields is V gene, D gene, J gene, clone size, CDR3 protein, CDR3 DNA. A D gene is named only where the DNA matches it firmly. Rows give clone size only sometimes, using once, few, many, or a class for an expanded clone.

>TRBV7-8|.|TRBJ1-1|.
CASSFYGGSEAFF
TGTGCCAGCAGCTTTTATGGTGGCTCGGAAGCTTTCTTT
>TRBV7-9|.|TRBJ1-2|.
CASSLAQGSGDGYTF
TGTGCCAGCAGCTTAGCTCAGGGGTCCGGAGATGGCTACACCTTC
>TRBV18|.|TRBJ1-6|.
CASSPIETYSPLHF
TGTGCCAGCTCACCCATAGAAACTTATTCACCCCTCCACTTT
>TRBV4-1|.|TRBJ2-5|.
CASSQDGVGRQETQYF
TGCGCCAGCAGCCAAGACGGGGTGGGGAGACAAGAGACCCAGTACTTC
>TRBV19|.|TRBJ1-1|.
CASSIYGSRTEAFF
TGTGCCAGTAGTATCTATGGTTCTCGGACTGAAGCTTTCTTT
>TRBV30|.|TRBJ1-5|once
CAWSPSSNQPQHF
TGTGCCTGGAGTCCGTCGAGCAATCAGCCCCAGCATTTT
>TRBV19|.|TRBJ1-1|once
CASSIDLRGTVNTEAFF
TGTGCCAGTAGTATAGACTTACGGGGGACGGTGAACACTGAAGCTTTCTTT
>TRBV18|.|TRBJ2-2|.
CASSLQVTGELFF
TGTGCCAGCTCACTCCAGGTTACGGGGGAGCTGTTTTTT
>TRBV19|.|TRBJ1-1|.
CASSIGTVNTEAFF
TGTGCCAGTAGTATAGGGACAGTGAACACTGAAGCTTTCTTT
>TRBV7-2|TRBD1|TRBJ1-1|once
CASSLANRGGSEAFF
TGTGCCAGCAGCTTAGCCAACAGGGGGGGCTCTGAAGCTTTCTTT
>TRBV12-3/TRBV12-4|TRBD1|TRBJ2-7|few
CASSFGRDRVDF
TGTGCCAGCAGTTTCGGTCGGGACAGGGTTGACTTC
>TRBV6-2/TRBV6-3|.|TRBJ2-1|few
CASSPLAGEQFF
TGTGCCAGCAGTCCCCTCGCGGGAGAGCAGTTCTTC
>TRBV3-1/TRBV3-2|TRBD1|TRBJ1-2|.
CASSLRGPYGYTF
TGTGCCAGCAGCCTCAGGGGGCCCTATGGCTACACCTTC
>TRBV2|.|TRBJ1-6|.
CASSFENSPLHF
TGTGCCAGCAGTTTCGAGAATTCACCCCTCCACTTT
>TRBV3-1/TRBV3-2|TRBD1|TRBJ1-1|.
CASSLGTGASAFF
TGTGCCAGCAGCCTTGGGACAGGGGCATCAGCTTTCTTT
>TRBV27|.|TRBJ1-2|once
CASSLRQGTANYGYTF
TGTGCCAGCAGTTTAAGGCAGGGGACGGCGAACTATGGCTACACCTTC
>TRBV3-1/TRBV3-2|TRBD2|TRBJ2-1|.
CASSPPLGLAGTYNEQFF
TGTGCCAGCAGCCCTCCCTTAGGACTAGCGGGGACCTACAATGAGCAGTTCTTC
>TRBV11-2|TRBD2|TRBJ2-3|.
CASSPTPRGNTDTQYF
TGTGCCAGCAGCCCTACACCGCGGGGGAACACAGATACGCAGTATTTT
>TRBV7-9|TRBD1|TRBJ1-2|.
CASSLAGTDYGYTF
TGTGCCAGCAGCTTGGCCGGGACAGACTATGGCTACACCTTC
>TRBV15|TRBD2|TRBJ2-1|.
CATSRPPTGGLYNEQFF
TGTGCCACCAGCAGACCTCCGACGGGGGGACTTTACAATGAGCAGTTCTTC
>TRBV7-6|.|TRBJ1-4|few
CASSPPQGSREKLFF
TGTGCCAGCAGCCCCCCCCAGGGCTCGAGGGAAAAACTGTTTTTT
>TRBV10-3|TRBD1|TRBJ2-5|.
CAISEGTGGVETQYF
TGTGCCATCAGCGAGGGGACAGGGGGCGTAGAGACCCAGTACTTC
>TRBV5-1|.|TRBJ1-3|.
CASSLNSPTGNTIYF
TGCGCCAGCAGCTTGAATAGTCCTACTGGAAACACCATATATTTT
>TRBV7-8|TRBD1|TRBJ1-5|.
CASSADRQGVHHF
TGTGCCAGCAGCGCAGATCGACAGGGCGTCCACCATTTT
>TRBV28|.|TRBJ2-1|.
CASSLSGYEQFF
TGTGCCAGCAGTTTGTCCGGTTATGAGCAGTTCTTC
>TRBV6-1|TRBD1|TRBJ1-5|.
CASSDPGQGNSYSNQPQHF
TGTGCCAGCAGTGACCCTGGACAGGGTAATAGCTATAGCAATCAGCCCCAGCATTTT
>TRBV4-1|.|TRBJ2-1|.
CASSQQGYNEQFF
TGCGCCAGCAGCCAGCAGGGCTACAATGAGCAGTTCTTC
>TRBV7-9|.|TRBJ2-7|.
CASSFTGRSSYEQYF
TGTGCCAGCAGTTTTACAGGCAGAAGCTCCTACGAGCAGTACTTC
>TRBV30|TRBD1|TRBJ1-1|.
CGLSTGGVTEAFF
TGTGGGCTTTCGACAGGGGGGGTCACTGAAGCTTTCTTT
>TRBV6-5|.|TRBJ1-3|few
CASSYSIGGTIYF
TGTGCCAGCAGTTACTCGATCGGGGGCACCATATATTTT
>TRBV18|.|TRBJ2-3|.
CASSPYTQGATDTQYF
TGTGCCAGCTCACCCTACACACAGGGTGCAACAGATACGCAGTATTTT
>TRBV9|TRBD2|TRBJ2-7|.
CASSSLADYEQYF
TGTGCCAGCAGCTCTCTAGCGGACTACGAGCAGTACTTC
>TRBV19|.|TRBJ1-1|few
CASSIQGSGTEAFF
TGTGCCAGTAGTATCCAGGGATCTGGCACTGAAGCTTTCTTT
>TRBV3-1/TRBV3-2|TRBD1|TRBJ1-2|.
CASSQSKDRGQGIRGYTF
TGTGCCAGCAGCCAATCCAAAGATCGGGGACAGGGGATAAGAGGCTACACCTTC
>TRBV18|TRBD1|TRBJ2-7|.
CASSPPTGGIDEQYF
TGTGCCAGCTCACCACCGACAGGGGGAATCGACGAGCAGTACTTC
>TRBV20-1|TRBD2|TRBJ2-5|.
CSASLAGGQETQYF
TGCAGTGCTAGTCTAGCGGGGGGTCAAGAGACCCAGTACTTC
>TRBV3-1/TRBV3-2|TRBD1|TRBJ1-1|once
CASSLRGRGAFF
TGTGCCAGCAGCCTCAGGGGGCGGGGAGCTTTCTTT
>TRBV10-3|TRBD2|TRBJ2-5|.
CAISTGLAGAVYQETQYF
TGTGCCATCAGTACCGGACTAGCGGGGGCCGTGTACCAAGAGACCCAGTACTTC
>TRBV18|.|TRBJ1-2|many
CASSPGQMSYGYTF
TGTGCCAGCTCACCCGGACAGATGAGCTATGGCTACACCTTC
>TRBV4-2|TRBD2|TRBJ2-5|.
CASSQVSSGGSPETQYF
TGTGCCAGCAGCCAAGTTAGCAGCGGGGGGTCACCAGAGACCCAGTACTTC
>TRBV5-4|TRBD2|TRBJ2-3|.
CASSHPGLAVDTQYF
TGTGCCAGCAGCCATCCGGGACTAGCGGTAGATACGCAGTATTTT
>TRBV7-9|TRBD1|TRBJ2-7|.
CASSLKGQPYEQYF
TGTGCCAGCAGCTTAAAGGGACAGCCCTACGAGCAGTACTTC
>TRBV10-3|.|TRBJ1-5|.
CAISRDSNQPQHF
TGTGCCATCAGTCGGGATAGCAATCAGCCCCAGCATTTT
>TRBV2|.|TRBJ1-2|.
CASSARLIGSYYGYTF
TGTGCCAGCAGCGCCAGACTAATCGGTTCGTACTATGGCTACACCTTC
>TRBV5-8|.|TRBJ2-3|.
CASSSLLGSTDTQYF
TGTGCCAGCAGCTCTCTCCTCGGGTCCACAGATACGCAGTATTTT
>TRBV18|.|TRBJ1-1|.
CASSPPLAEATEAFF
TGTGCCAGCTCACCACCCCTGGCCGAGGCGACTGAAGCTTTCTTT
>TRBV5-4|TRBD1|TRBJ1-5|few
CASSMTGAGDQPQHF
TGTGCCAGCAGCATGACAGGGGCTGGGGATCAGCCCCAGCATTTT
>TRBV11-2|.|TRBJ1-2|.
CASSSTATYGYTF
TGTGCCAGCAGCTCAACAGCAACTTATGGCTACACCTTC
>TRBV6-5|TRBD2|TRBJ2-1|.
CASSYRGGALHEQFF
TGTGCCAGCAGTTACCGCGGGGGGGCCTTACATGAGCAGTTCTTC
>TRBV7-2|TRBD1|TRBJ1-1|.
CASSFVGTVAFF
TGTGCCAGCAGCTTCGTAGGGACAGTAGCTTTCTTT
>TRBV2|.|TRBJ1-1|.
CASDPGETDEAFF
TGTGCCAGCGATCCAGGGGAGACGGATGAAGCTTTCTTT
>TRBV5-4|.|TRBJ2-6|.
CASTPKGQGFTGANVLTF
TGTGCCAGCACCCCGAAGGGGCAGGGATTCACTGGGGCCAACGTCCTGACTTTC
>TRBV19|.|TRBJ1-5|.
CASSSDRIVGQPQHF
TGTGCCAGTAGTTCTGACAGGATCGTCGGTCAGCCCCAGCATTTT
>TRBV2|.|TRBJ1-2|few
CASSATENYGYTF
TGTGCCAGCAGTGCCACCGAGAACTATGGCTACACCTTC
>TRBV18|TRBD1|TRBJ1-4|.
CASSPMTQGGGEKLFF
TGTGCCAGCTCACCGATGACCCAGGGGGGAGGTGAAAAACTGTTTTTT
>TRBV19|.|TRBJ1-5|once
CASSPKFIGSENQPQHF
TGTGCCAGTAGTCCCAAATTCATCGGATCGGAGAATCAGCCCCAGCATTTT
>TRBV10-2|TRBD2|TRBJ2-3|.
CASKGGGADTQYF
TGCGCCAGCAAGGGCGGGGGGGCTGATACGCAGTATTTT
>TRBV5-6|TRBD1|TRBJ1-2|.
CASSWDRGYGYTF
TGTGCCAGCAGCTGGGACAGGGGATATGGCTACACCTTC
>TRBV6-5|.|TRBJ1-5|.
CAVGTSNQPQHF
TGTGCCGTGGGGACAAGTAATCAGCCCCAGCATTTT
>TRBV6-2/TRBV6-3|TRBD1|TRBJ1-4|.
CASSYSPYGTGSEKLFF
TGTGCCAGCAGTTACTCCCCGTACGGGACAGGGAGTGAAAAACTGTTTTTT